This is a list of T cell receptor beta chains from one sample in a study of blood T cell repertoires in COVID-19. Libraries were prepared by immunoSEQ multiplex PCR; TCRdb keeps only in-frame clonotypes and omits some of them. This sample has roughly 89,000 clones; 65% to 85% occur once, and the top ten carry 15% to 17%. Sequenced input: peripheral blood. Receptors originate from an elderly woman with acute or convalescent COVID-19. Each CDR3 is given with its conserved first and last residue. The D gene is left open where the match is weak. Expanded clones get a size class; other rows say once, few or many, or leave the size out.

d_gene: TRBD1
abundance: few
v_gene: TRBV10-1
j_gene: TRBJ2-7
CDR3aa: CASSDLPDRGDYEQYF
CDR3nt: TGCGCCAGCAGTGATTTGCCGGACAGGGGGGACTACGAGCAGTACTTC

d_gene: TRBD1
abundance: -
v_gene: TRBV19
j_gene: TRBJ1-2
CDR3aa: CASSMPVAGGDGYTF
CDR3nt: TGTGCCAGTAGTATGCCCGTGGCAGGGGGCGATGGCTACACCTTC

d_gene: -
abundance: -
v_gene: TRBV7-2
j_gene: TRBJ2-7
CDR3aa: CASSLGAREQYF
CDR3nt: TGTGCCAGCAGCTTGGGGGCACGGGAGCAGTACTTC

d_gene: -
abundance: once
v_gene: TRBV27
j_gene: TRBJ2-3
CDR3aa: CASSLSRGPTQYF
CDR3nt: TGTGCCAGCAGTTTATCGAGAGGGCCCACGCAGTATTTT

d_gene: TRBD1
abundance: -
v_gene: TRBV28
j_gene: TRBJ1-6
CDR3aa: CASSSSTGYNSPLHF
CDR3nt: TGTGCCAGCAGTTCCTCGACAGGGTACAATTCACCCCTCCACTTT

d_gene: -
abundance: -
v_gene: TRBV27
j_gene: TRBJ1-1
CDR3aa: CASNPLRDTNTEAFF
CDR3nt: TGTGCCAGCAATCCACTCCGGGACACGAACACTGAAGCTTTCTTT

d_gene: TRBD1
abundance: few
v_gene: TRBV9
j_gene: TRBJ1-3
CDR3aa: CASSVATTGAFSGNTIYF
CDR3nt: TGTGCCAGCAGCGTAGCTACTACAGGGGCCTTCTCTGGAAACACCATATATTTT

d_gene: TRBD1
abundance: -
v_gene: TRBV12-3/TRBV12-4
j_gene: TRBJ1-2
CDR3aa: CASSKTGPYGYTF
CDR3nt: TGTGCCAGCAGTAAGACAGGGCCCTATGGCTACACCTTC

d_gene: -
abundance: -
v_gene: TRBV6-5
j_gene: TRBJ1-5
CDR3aa: CASSRFRGGNQPQHF
CDR3nt: TGTGCCAGCAGCCGATTTCGGGGAGGCAATCAGCCCCAGCATTTT

d_gene: -
abundance: -
v_gene: TRBV9
j_gene: TRBJ2-5
CDR3aa: CASSGDNRETQYF
CDR3nt: TGTGCCAGCAGCGGGGACAACCGAGAGACCCAGTACTTC

d_gene: -
abundance: -
v_gene: TRBV11-2
j_gene: TRBJ1-1
CDR3aa: CASTPGWGEAFF
CDR3nt: TGTGCCAGCACCCCGGGGTGGGGTGAAGCTTTCTTT

d_gene: -
abundance: -
v_gene: TRBV14
j_gene: TRBJ2-1
CDR3aa: CASSQETHITYNEQFF
CDR3nt: TGTGCCAGCAGCCAAGAAACCCACATCACCTACAATGAGCAGTTCTTC

d_gene: TRBD1
abundance: -
v_gene: TRBV4-1
j_gene: TRBJ1-4
CDR3aa: CASSQEPGQGGEKLFF
CDR3nt: TGCGCCAGCAGCCAAGAGCCGGGACAGGGAGGTGAAAAACTGTTTTTT

d_gene: -
abundance: -
v_gene: TRBV13
j_gene: TRBJ1-3
CDR3aa: CASSAWAGSGNTIYF
CDR3nt: TGTGCCAGCAGCGCCTGGGCAGGGTCTGGAAACACCATATATTTT

d_gene: -
abundance: -
v_gene: TRBV20-1
j_gene: TRBJ1-4
CDR3aa: CSASERGRPTNEKLFF
CDR3nt: TGCAGTGCTAGTGAGCGAGGTCGTCCAACTAATGAAAAACTGTTTTTT

d_gene: -
abundance: -
v_gene: TRBV15
j_gene: TRBJ1-1
CDR3aa: CATSRDTVNTEAFF
CDR3nt: TGTGCCACCAGCAGAGATACTGTGAACACTGAAGCTTTCTTT

d_gene: TRBD1
abundance: -
v_gene: TRBV11-2
j_gene: TRBJ2-2
CDR3aa: CASSFRQGIGNTGELFF
CDR3nt: TGTGCCAGCAGCTTCCGACAGGGGATTGGGAACACCGGGGAGCTGTTTTTT